The clone carrying this T cell receptor beta chain occurred a few times. Using its own MiXCR run on the 5' RACE reads, TCRdb lists one record per CDR3 protein. The table has more than 1.5 million distinct CDR3 sequences, less than 40% seen once. The trim removed 5 bases at V and 8 bases at J, leaving 12 bases unmatched. The CDR3 loop spans 17 amino acids. In germline, CDR1 is SGHTA, CDR2 FQGNSA. This sample stems from a study of identical twins. The TCR sequence derives from a newborn girl in good health. The sample taken for sequencing was cord blood. The V and J genes are TRBV7-2 and TRBJ2-1, with 13 bases lining up with TRBD2. CDR3 amino acids: CASSAPLLAGGMDEQFF. Here the CDR3 DNA reads TGTGCCAGCAGCGCTCCCTTACTAGCGGGGGGGATGGATGAGCAGTTCTTC.